Below are 30 T cell receptor beta chains sequenced from a single sample in a study of cytomegalovirus exposure and HLA in healthy donors. 13 Jbeta primers and 60 Vbeta primers were used for the PCR. Using immunoSEQ multiplex PCR, the repertoire was profiled, and TCRdb retains in-frame clones only, with some absent. The top ten clones hold roughly 0.99% of a sample with roughly 120,000 clones, about 81% of them seen once. The sample comprised PBMCs. The source is a woman younger than 45 in good health and CMV-seronegative.

This clone is a singleton in its sample. V and J are TRBV12-5 and TRBJ1-2; 7 bases fit TRBD1. The CDR3 contains 14 residues. Germline CDR1 is LGHNT and CDR2 is FRNRAP. The V gene end was trimmed by 3 bases and the J gene end by 6 bases; junction bases not matched to a gene: 7. CDR3 DNA sequence: TGTGCTAGTGGTTTATGGCAGGGGGGTGATGGCTACACCTTC. It yields the protein CASGLWQGGDGYTF.

This clone was recorded once. A junction boundary mismatches the germline segment, possibly from a read error. The CDR3 DNA reads TGTGCCAGCAGCGCGGGAGTCTATGACTACACCTTC. It specifies CASSAGVYDYTF. This chain links TRBV9 with TRBJ1-2; D is undetermined. CDR3 length equals 12 residues. Germline CDR1 is SGDLS and CDR2 is YYNGEE.

The chain has TRBV5-1 and TRBJ2-7; 7 nucleotides align to TRBD2. CDR1 is SGHRS and CDR2 is YFSETQ in the germline V gene. V trimming: 3 bases; J trimming: 1 base; junction bases outside the gene matches: 7. The CDR3 runs to 15 residues. This chain's CDR3 is CASSSNPSGSYEQYF. The CDR3 DNA reads TGCGCCAGCAGCTCAAACCCTAGCGGTTCCTACGAGCAGTACTTC.

V is TRBV14 and J is TRBJ1-6; TRBD1 is a possible D gene (6 bases). Germline V gene sequence: CDR1 SGHDN, CDR2 FVKESK. Deletions cut 4 bases from V and 7 bases from J, with 17 bases between. CDR3 length: 16 residues. The CDR3 DNA reads as TGTGCCAGCAGCCGTTTCGGACAGATCAAAAATTCACCCCTCCACTTT. Its translation: CASSRFGQIKNSPLHF.

The V call is TRBV11-2, the J call TRBJ2-5, with 7 positions matching TRBD1. The J call may be incorrect, as the DNA end agrees better with TRBJ2-7. Looked up from germline, CDR1 is SGHAT and CDR2 is FQNNGV. The CDR3 sequence is 15 residues long. The CDR3 DNA sequence: TGTGCCAGCAGCGCCCAGGGGGTTGGCCTCTACGAGCAGTACTTC. Encoded protein: CASSAQGVGLYEQYF.

V is TRBV7-9 and J is TRBJ1-1, with D tentatively TRBD1 (5 bases). The CDR3 is made up of 15 amino acids. V was shortened by 0 bases and J by 5 bases, with 13 bases between the two germline ends. The germline V gene has CDR1 SEHNR and CDR2 FQNEAQ (reference sequence). The CDR3 nucleotides read TGTGCCAGCAGCTTAGCTTTGGGGCTCGGAACTGAAGCTTTCTTT. Translated, it gives CASSLALGLGTEAFF.

The rearrangement links TRBV27 to TRBJ1-2, with 9 nucleotides matching TRBD1. This CDR3 is built from 15 residues. CDR1 and CDR2 from the germline V gene are MNHEY and SMNVEV (reference sequence). V lost 6 bases to trimming and J lost 4 bases; unmatched junction nucleotides: 9. The CDR3, as DNA: TGTGCCAGCAGCCTACAGGGGGCGTCCCCCTATGGCTACACCTTC. This encodes CASSLQGASPYGYTF.

The chain combines TRBV27 with TRBJ2-3, with D unresolved. The ends were cut back, 3 bases at V and 5 bases at J, with 3 bases in the middle. Per germline, CDR1 MNHEY and CDR2 SMNVEV (reference sequence). The CDR3 is 11 residues long. CDR3 sequence (DNA): TGTGCCAGCAGTTTTAGAGATACGCAGTATTTT. Residues: CASSFRDTQYF.

The gene calls are TRBV9 and TRBJ2-3; no definite D call. Germline assignment: CDR1 SGDLS and CDR2 YYNGEE. Trimming removed 4 bases at V and 0 bases at J, with 9 bases between. The CDR3 spans 14 residues. The DNA of the CDR3 is TGTGCCAGCAGCTTGACACCTAGCACAGATACGCAGTATTTT. Its protein is CASSLTPSTDTQYF.

The gene calls are TRBV6-4 and TRBJ2-1, with 11 bases lining up with TRBD2. This CDR3 region has 17 residues. J was trimmed by 6 bases and V by 0 bases; bases with no gene match: 7. Per the germline V gene, CDR1 is MRHNA and CDR2 is SNTAGT. CDR3: CASSDSDSGRELNEQFF. The CDR3 nucleotides read TGTGCCAGCAGTGACTCAGATAGCGGGAGGGAGCTCAATGAGCAGTTCTTC.

About this clone: The germline gene is not matched at one end of the junction; a read error may be the cause. The chain uses TRBV6-5 and TRBJ1-2, with TRBD1 as a possible D gene (6 bases). CDR1 is MNHEY and CDR2 is SVGAGI in the germline V gene. The CDR3 totals 13 residues. The CDR3 region has the DNA TGTGCCAGCCGTAGGGGACAAAACTATGGCTACACCTTT. Translated, it gives CASRRGQNYGYTF.

This chain joins TRBV7-2 and TRBJ2-7; 8 bases agree with TRBD1. The length of the CDR3 is 13 residues. From germline, CDR1 is SGHTA and CDR2 FQGNSA. The junction had 3 bases not matched to a gene; V was cut back by 3 bases and J by 5 bases. In DNA, the CDR3 is TGTGCCAGCAGCTTCGACAGGGGCCACGAGCAGTACTTC. Amino acids: CASSFDRGHEQYF.

The chain employs TRBV19 and TRBJ2-2; a possible D gene is TRBD1 (6 bases). V lost 5 bases, J lost 4 bases, and 14 bases lay in between. In germline, CDR1 is LNHDA, CDR2 SQIVND (reference sequence). The length of the CDR3 is 15 residues. The CDR3 region has the DNA TGTGCCAGTAGTCCCCAGACAGGTGTCACCGGGGAGCTGTTTTTT. As protein: CASSPQTGVTGELFF. The entire variable domain, with the rest obtained from reference TRBV19 and TRBJ2-2, is as follows: DGGITQSPKYLFRKEGQNVTLSCEQNLNHDAMYWYRQDPGQGLRLIYYSQIVNDFQKGDIAEGYSVSREKKESFPLTVTSAQKNPTAFYLCASSPQTGVTGELFFGEGSRLTVL.

This CDR3 is CASSPHREGYGYTF. CDR3 in DNA: TGTGCCAGCAGTCCCCACAGGGAGGGCTATGGCTACACCTTC. The chain uses TRBV27 and TRBJ1-2; TRBD1 is a possible D gene (6 bases). The CDR3 has 14 residues. Looked up from germline, CDR1 is MNHEY and CDR2 is SMNVEV (reference sequence). V lost 5 bases to trimming and J lost 4 bases, with 14 bases between them.

This clone showed up just a few times. The rearrangement links TRBV5-1 to TRBJ2-2, with a tentative D call TRBD1 (6 bases). With 5 bases removed from V and 4 bases from J, the gap between germline ends came to 15 bases. Germline V gene data show CDR1 as SGHRS and CDR2 as YFSETQ. There are 15 residues in the CDR3. CDR3 bases: TGCGCCAGCAGTCCGGGACATGAGACCACCGGGGAGCTGTTTTTT. It specifies CASSPGHETTGELFF.

V and J are TRBV4-1 and TRBJ1-1; possible D gene TRBD1, 5 bases. Deletions cut 2 bases from V and 0 bases from J, with 10 bases between. CDR3 size: 15 residues. The V gene's germline CDR1 is MGHRA and CDR2 YSYEKL. The CDR3 coding sequence is TGCGCCAGCAGCCAATGGGGGGTGATGAACACTGAAGCTTTCTTT. Residues: CASSQWGVMNTEAFF.

V and J are TRBV6-1 and TRBJ1-1; 9 nucleotides line up with TRBD1. V lost 6 bases and J lost 11; bases outside the gene matches: 1. Germline CDR1 and CDR2: MNHNS and SASEGT. The CDR3 length is 10 residues. CDR3 bases: TGTGCCAGCAGAGACAGGGGGGCTTTCTTT. It yields the protein CASRDRGAFF.

CDR3 region: CAWTYRGSRGGSEAFF. CDR3 nucleotides: TGTGCCTGGACTTACAGGGGGTCTAGGGGAGGGAGTGAAGCTTTCTTT. V and J are TRBV30 and TRBJ1-1; 8 bases align to TRBD1. The CDR3 has 16 amino acids. V lost 4 bases, J lost 7 bases, and 17 bases stayed unmatched. The germline V gene encodes CDR1 GTSNPN and CDR2 SVGIG (reference sequence).

Only a few counts were recorded for this clone. V gene TRBV5-4 combines with J gene TRBJ2-5; 7 positions match TRBD2. After removal of 4 bases from V and 3 bases from J, the junction contained 12 bases not matched to a gene. Germline V gene lookup returns CDR1 SGHNT and CDR2 YYREEE (reference sequence). This CDR3 region has 16 residues. In DNA form, the CDR3 reads TGTGCCAGCAGCCCAAGGGACTACACGGGGGAAGAGACCCAGTACTTC. The encoded protein is CASSPRDYTGEETQYF.

V and J are TRBV9 and TRBJ2-1, with 8 nucleotides matching TRBD2. The CDR3 sequence is 16 residues long. Germline CDR1 is SGDLS and CDR2 is YYNGEE. After removal of 3 bases from V and 2 bases from J, the junction contained 7 bases not matched to a gene. This CDR3 reads CASSGGGTRAYNEQFF. The CDR3 coding sequence is TGTGCCAGCAGCGGAGGGGGGACTAGGGCCTACAATGAGCAGTTCTTC.

This clone appeared a few times. The gene calls are TRBV30 and TRBJ2-1; TRBD2 agrees at 10 bases. This CDR3 is 14 amino acids long. V lost 5 bases to trimming and J lost 9 bases; unmatched junction nucleotides: 10. Germline V lookup: CDR1 GTSNPN, CDR2 SVGIG (reference sequence). The CDR3 DNA is TGTGCCTGGGAGGGAGCGGGAGGGCCCCTTGAGCAGTTCTTC. As protein: CAWEGAGGPLEQFF.

This rearrangement joins TRBV9 to TRBJ1-6, with 7 bases that match TRBD1. V trimming: 0 bases; J trimming: 4 bases; junction bases outside the gene matches: 1. Germline V gene data show CDR1 as SGDLS and CDR2 as YYNGEE. This CDR3 spans 15 amino acids. This CDR3 reads CASSVAGGYNSPLHF. The CDR3 nucleotides read TGTGCCAGCAGCGTAGCAGGGGGGTATAATTCACCCCTCCACTTT.

This clone was counted a single time. The V and J genes are TRBV11-2 and TRBJ1-6; TRBD1 matches 7 bases. The CDR3 totals 15 residues. Germline CDR1 and CDR2: SGHAT and FQNNGV. Trimming took 1 base from V and 10 from J; bases not matched to a gene: 7. This chain's CDR3 is CASSLVPGGQSPLHF. CDR3 DNA sequence: TGTGCCAGCAGCTTAGTTCCAGGGGGGCAATCACCCCTCCACTTT.

The chain recombines TRBV7-5 with TRBJ2-2; no DNA check was done on the table's D call, TRBD1. TRBV7-5 is designated a pseudogene. CDR3 length: 16 amino acids. The chain's CDR3 is CARSCTLQGGTGELFF. In DNA, the CDR3 is TGTGCCAGAAGCTGCACCCTACAGGGTGGCACCGGGGAGCTGTTTTTT.

Remarks on this clone: The same CDR3 arises from other DNA sequences in this sample as well. The rearrangement joins TRBV7-2 to TRBJ2-3, with TRBD2 identical over 10 bases. The germline V gene has CDR1 SGHTA and CDR2 FQGNSA. V trimming: 0 bases; J trimming: 1 base; junction bases outside the gene matches: 1. The CDR3 spans 16 residues. Written as DNA, the CDR3 is TGTGCCAGCAGCTTAGCGGGGACTAGCGGCACAGATACGCAGTATTTT. Its protein is CASSLAGTSGTDTQYF.

This clone was detected a few times. V and J are TRBV2 and TRBJ1-4; 7 nucleotides match TRBD1. The CDR3 contains 15 residues. Trimming cost V 6 bases and J 4 bases; bases outside gene matches: 8. Germline CDR1 reads SNHLY; CDR2 reads FYNNEI. The CDR3 DNA sequence: TGTGCCAGCAGACCCACCCGGGACAGTAATGAAAAACTGTTTTTT. Protein sequence: CASRPTRDSNEKLFF. Full variable domain (rest looked up from reference TRBV2 and TRBJ1-4): EPEVTQTPSHQVTQMGQEVILRCVPISNHLYFYWYRQILGQKVEFLVSFYNNEISEKSEIFDDQFSVERPDGSNFTLKIRSTKLEDSAMYFCASRPTRDSNEKLFFGSGTQLSVL.

The chain recombines TRBV30 with TRBJ1-5, with D possibly matching TRBD1 (6 bases). Germline CDR1 and CDR2: GTSNPN and SVGIG (reference sequence). Trimming left V 2 bases short and J 7 bases short, with 15 bases between. This CDR3 has 14 amino acids. The CDR3 loop is CAWSIRGARQPQHF. DNA of the CDR3: TGTGCCTGGAGTATCAGGGGCGCCAGGCAGCCCCAGCATTTT.

The V and J genes are TRBV6-6 and TRBJ2-7; D is possibly TRBD2 (5 bases). Trimming stripped 2 bases from V and 4 bases from J, with 9 bases between. The CDR3 contains 13 residues. Germline values: CDR1 MNHNY, CDR2 SVGAGI (reference sequence). Here the CDR3 DNA reads TGTGCCAGCAGTTACCGGACTGGTTACGAGCAGTACTTC. Protein product: CASSYRTGYEQYF.

This clone has only a few counts. One end of the junction does not line up with germline, which may come from a read error. This chain uses TRBV7-9 with TRBJ2-7; D call uncertain. Germline V lookup: CDR1 SEHNR, CDR2 FQNEAQ (reference sequence). The CDR3 has 11 residues. The CDR3 region has the DNA TGTTCCAGCAGCTCCCAGAGGGAGCAGTACTTC. Encoded protein: CSSSSQREQYF.

The sample holds one count of this clone. The V and J genes are TRBV4-3 and TRBJ2-1; the D gene is possibly TRBD2 (5 bases). Germline V gene sequence: CDR1 LGHNA, CDR2 YSLEER. CDR3 size: 15 residues. Trimming shortened V by 0 bases and J by 3 bases, and 9 bases separated the two germline ends. DNA for the CDR3: TGCGCCAGCAGCCAAGACGGCGGGCACTACAATGAGCAGTTCTTC. Protein product: CASSQDGGHYNEQFF.